This TCR beta chain derives from a study of T-cell reconstitution after alpha-beta-depleted transplantation in children. Study-wide findings and caveats: At one year after transplant, newly produced T cells mostly accounted for T-cell counts and diversity.

A library of TCRbeta sequences, prepared with unique molecular identifiers, was generated. TCRdb re-analysed the PCR reads in MiXCR, keeping a single row per CDR3 protein. The sample comprises roughly 490,000 distinct CDR3 sequences, over 9.5% of which are singletons, and approximately 15% rests with the top ten. About this clonotype: Its target is not known.

Trimming pared 0 bases from V and 6 bases from J, leaving 8 bases between. The length of the CDR3 is 13 residues. Germline values: CDR1 SGHRS, CDR2 YFSETQ. Sequencing was performed on PBMCs, mostly from graft donor cells, taken 180 days after TCRalphabeta/CD19-depleted stem cell transplant. This clonotype was sampled from a female patient aged 2-9 years who had a stem cell transplant for aplastic anemia, so the T cells may come from the graft donor. This sequence joins TRBV5-1 and TRBJ2-3, with D hard to call. The CDR3 spells CASSLVVRDTQYF. The CDR3 bases are TGCGCCAGCAGCTTGGTGGTTCGCGATACGCAGTATTTT. Combining the CDR3 with reference TRBV5-1 and TRBJ2-3 gives the whole variable domain KAGVTQTPRYLIKTRGQQVTLSCSPISGHRSVSWYQQTPGQGLQFLFEYFSETQRNKGNFPGRFSGRQFSNSRSEMNVSTLELGDSALYLCASSLVVRDTQYFGPGTRLTVL.